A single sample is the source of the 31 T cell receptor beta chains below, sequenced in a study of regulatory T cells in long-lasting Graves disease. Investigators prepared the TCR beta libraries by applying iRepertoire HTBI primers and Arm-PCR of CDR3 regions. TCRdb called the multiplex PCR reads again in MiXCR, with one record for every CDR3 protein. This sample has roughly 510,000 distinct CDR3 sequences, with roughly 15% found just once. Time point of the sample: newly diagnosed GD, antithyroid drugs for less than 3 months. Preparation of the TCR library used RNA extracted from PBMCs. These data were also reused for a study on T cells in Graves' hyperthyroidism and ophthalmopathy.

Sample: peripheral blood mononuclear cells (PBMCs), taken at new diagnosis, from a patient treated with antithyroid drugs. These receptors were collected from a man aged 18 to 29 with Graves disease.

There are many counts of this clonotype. The DNA for the CDR3 is TGTGCCAGCTCACAGGGACGGAGGAATAATGAAAAACTGTTTTTT. This sequence encodes CASSQGRRNNEKLFF. This chain connects TRBV18 to TRBJ1-4; the D gene is possibly TRBD1 (5 bases). Germline V CDR1 and CDR2: KGHSH, LQKENI. Between the trimmed V and J ends, which lost 4 bases and 4 bases, there was a span of 13 bases. This CDR3 is built from 15 residues. Full variable domain (missing parts from reference TRBV18 and TRBJ1-4): NAGVMQNPRHLVRRRGQEARLRCSPMKGHSHVYWYRQLPEEGLKFMVYLQKENIIDESGMPKERFSAEFPKEGPSILRIQQVVRGDSAAYFCASSQGRRNNEKLFFGSGTQLSVL.

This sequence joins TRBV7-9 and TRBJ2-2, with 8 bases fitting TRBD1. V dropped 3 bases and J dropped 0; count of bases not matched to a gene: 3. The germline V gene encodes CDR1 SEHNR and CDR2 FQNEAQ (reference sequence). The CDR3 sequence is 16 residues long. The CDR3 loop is CASSFVTGANTGELFF. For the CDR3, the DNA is TGTGCCAGCAGCTTTGTGACAGGGGCGAACACCGGGGAGCTGTTTTTT.

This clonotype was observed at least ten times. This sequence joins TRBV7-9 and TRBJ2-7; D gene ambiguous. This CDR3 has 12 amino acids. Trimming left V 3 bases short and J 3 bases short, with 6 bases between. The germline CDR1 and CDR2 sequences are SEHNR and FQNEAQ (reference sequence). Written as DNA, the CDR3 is TGTGCCAGCAGCTTCGACGGCTACGAGCAGTACTTC. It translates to CASSFDGYEQYF.

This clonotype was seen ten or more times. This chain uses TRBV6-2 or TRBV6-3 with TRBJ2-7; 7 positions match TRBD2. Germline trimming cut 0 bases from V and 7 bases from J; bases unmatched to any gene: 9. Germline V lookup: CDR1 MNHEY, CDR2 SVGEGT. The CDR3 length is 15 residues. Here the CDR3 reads CASSYSRDYSREQYF. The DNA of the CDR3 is TGTGCCAGCAGTTACTCCCGGGACTACAGTCGAGAGCAGTACTTC.

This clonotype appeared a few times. CDR3 DNA: TGTGCCAGCAGCCACCTCCGTAGCGGTCGACAAGAGACCCAGTACTTC. It yields the protein CASSHLRSGRQETQYF. The J gene is TRBJ2-5, the V gene TRBV7-9; TRBD2 might be the D (6 bases). Per germline, CDR1 SEHNR and CDR2 FQNEAQ (reference sequence). V was trimmed by 5 bases and J by 2 bases, leaving 18 bases between them. The CDR3 loop spans 16 amino acids.

The CDR3 loop reads CASSLSVVAGVETQYF. CDR3 coding DNA: TGTGCCAGCAGTTTAAGCGTGGTAGCGGGAGTGGAGACCCAGTACTTC. The chain has TRBV27 and TRBJ2-5, with TRBD2 matching over 9 bases. The CDR3 runs to 16 residues. J was trimmed by 5 bases and V by 2 bases; bases with no gene match: 9. CDR1 and CDR2 from the germline V gene are MNHEY and SMNVEV (reference sequence).

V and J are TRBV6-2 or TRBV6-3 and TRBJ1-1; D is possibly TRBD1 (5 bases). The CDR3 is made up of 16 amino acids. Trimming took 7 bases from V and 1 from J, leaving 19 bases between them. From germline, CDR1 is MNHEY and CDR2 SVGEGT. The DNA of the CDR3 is TGTGCCAGCACGTTCCCTGAGGGACCTCGGAACACTGAAGCTTTCTTT. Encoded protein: CASTFPEGPRNTEAFF.

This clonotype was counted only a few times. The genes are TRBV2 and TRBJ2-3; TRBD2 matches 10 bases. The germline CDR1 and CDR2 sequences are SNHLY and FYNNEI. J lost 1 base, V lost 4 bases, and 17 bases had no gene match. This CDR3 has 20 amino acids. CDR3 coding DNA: TGTGCCAGCAGTGGGACACTCGTGCTAGCGGGAGTTGTTGGCACAGATACGCAGTATTTT. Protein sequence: CASSGTLVLAGVVGTDTQYF.

The CDR3 DNA is TGTGCCACCAGCAGAGGGGCTACGGAGGGTAGGAATGAAAAACTGTTTTTT. Residues: CATSRGATEGRNEKLFF. The chain uses TRBV15 and TRBJ1-4; D not certain. This CDR3 spans 17 amino acids. Germline V lookup: CDR1 LNHNV, CDR2 YYDKDF (reference sequence). V dropped 1 base and J dropped 5 bases, with 17 bases sitting between them.

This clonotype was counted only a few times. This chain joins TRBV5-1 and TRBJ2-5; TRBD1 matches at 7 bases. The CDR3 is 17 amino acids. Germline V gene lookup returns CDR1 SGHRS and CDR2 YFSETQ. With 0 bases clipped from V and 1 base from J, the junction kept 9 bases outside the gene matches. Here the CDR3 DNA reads TGCGCCAGCAGCTTGGGCGCTTTTTGGGACAGCCAAGAGACCCAGTACTTC. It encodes CASSLGAFWDSQETQYF.

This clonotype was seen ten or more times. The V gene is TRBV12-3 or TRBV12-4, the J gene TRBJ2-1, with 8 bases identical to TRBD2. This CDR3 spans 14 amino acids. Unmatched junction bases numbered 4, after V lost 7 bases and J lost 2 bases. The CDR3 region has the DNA TGTGCCAGCACCCCGGGACTAGCCTACAATGAGCAGTTCTTC. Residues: CASTPGLAYNEQFF.

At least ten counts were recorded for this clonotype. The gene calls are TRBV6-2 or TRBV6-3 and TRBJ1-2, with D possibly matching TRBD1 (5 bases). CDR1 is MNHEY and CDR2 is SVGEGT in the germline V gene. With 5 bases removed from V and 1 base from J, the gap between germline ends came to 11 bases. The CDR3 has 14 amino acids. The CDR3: CASSEGYGNYGYTF. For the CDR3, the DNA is TGTGCCAGCAGTGAGGGGTATGGTAACTATGGCTACACCTTC.

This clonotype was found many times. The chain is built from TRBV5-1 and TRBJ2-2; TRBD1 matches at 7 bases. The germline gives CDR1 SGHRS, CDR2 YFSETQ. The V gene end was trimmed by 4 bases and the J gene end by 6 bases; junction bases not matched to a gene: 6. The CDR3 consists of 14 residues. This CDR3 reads CASSPTTGSGELFF. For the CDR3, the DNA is TGCGCCAGCAGCCCGACGACAGGGTCCGGGGAGCTGTTTTTT.

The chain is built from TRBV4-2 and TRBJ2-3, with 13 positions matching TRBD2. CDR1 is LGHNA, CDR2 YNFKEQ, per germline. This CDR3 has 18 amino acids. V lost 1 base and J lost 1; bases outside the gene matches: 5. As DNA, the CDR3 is TGTGCCAGCAGCCAAGCCCCTGGGACTAGCGGGGGCACAGATACGCAGTATTTT. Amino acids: CASSQAPGTSGGTDTQYF.

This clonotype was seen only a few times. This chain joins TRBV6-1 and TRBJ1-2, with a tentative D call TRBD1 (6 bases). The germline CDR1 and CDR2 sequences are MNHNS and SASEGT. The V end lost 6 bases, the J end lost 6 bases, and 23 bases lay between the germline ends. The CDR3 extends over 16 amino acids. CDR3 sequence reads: CASSPRSGHLSDGYTF. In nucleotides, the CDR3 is TGTGCCAGCAGCCCCCGTTCGGGACACCTGTCGGATGGCTACACCTTC.

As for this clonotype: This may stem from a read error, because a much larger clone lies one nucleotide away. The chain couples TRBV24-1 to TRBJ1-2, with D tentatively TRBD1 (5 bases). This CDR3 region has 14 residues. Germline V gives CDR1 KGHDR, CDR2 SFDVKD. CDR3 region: CATSDGQTNHGYTF. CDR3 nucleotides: TGTGCCACCAGTGATGGACAAACTAACCATGGCTACACCTTC.

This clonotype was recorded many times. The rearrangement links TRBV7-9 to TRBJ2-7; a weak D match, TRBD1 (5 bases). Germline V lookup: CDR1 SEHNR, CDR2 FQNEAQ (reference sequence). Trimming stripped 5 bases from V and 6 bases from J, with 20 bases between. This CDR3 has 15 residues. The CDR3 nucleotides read TGTGCCAGCAGCCCAATCGTCCAGGGTAACTCCGAGCAGTACTTC. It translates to CASSPIVQGNSEQYF.

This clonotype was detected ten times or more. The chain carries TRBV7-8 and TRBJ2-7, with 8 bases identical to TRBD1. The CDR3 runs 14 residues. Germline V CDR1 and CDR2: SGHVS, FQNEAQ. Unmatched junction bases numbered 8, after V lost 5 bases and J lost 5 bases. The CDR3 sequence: CASSPHDRGHEQYF. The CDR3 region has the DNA TGTGCCAGCAGCCCGCACGACAGGGGACACGAGCAGTACTTC.

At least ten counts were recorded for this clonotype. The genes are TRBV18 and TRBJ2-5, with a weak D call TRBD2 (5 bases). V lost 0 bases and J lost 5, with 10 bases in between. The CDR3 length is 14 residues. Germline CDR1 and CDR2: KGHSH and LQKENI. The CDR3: CASSPPGAAETQYF. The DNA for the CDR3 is TGTGCCAGCTCACCACCGGGAGCGGCGGAGACCCAGTACTTC.

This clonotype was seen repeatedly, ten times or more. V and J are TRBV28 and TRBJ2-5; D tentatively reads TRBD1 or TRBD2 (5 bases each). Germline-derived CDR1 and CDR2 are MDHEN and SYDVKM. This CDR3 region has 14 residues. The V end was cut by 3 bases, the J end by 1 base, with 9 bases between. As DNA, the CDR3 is TGTGCCAGCAGTTTGGGGACCTTCCAAGAGACCCAGTACTTC. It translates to CASSLGTFQETQYF.

CDR3 in DNA: TGCGCCAGCATGACGGACAGACCCCCCTACGAGCAGTACTTC. This translates into CASMTDRPPYEQYF. The rearrangement joins TRBV5-1 to TRBJ2-7; D may be TRBD1 (6 bases). Trimming took 6 bases from V and 2 from J, leaving 15 bases between them. The V gene's germline CDR1 is SGHRS and CDR2 YFSETQ. The CDR3 has 14 amino acids.

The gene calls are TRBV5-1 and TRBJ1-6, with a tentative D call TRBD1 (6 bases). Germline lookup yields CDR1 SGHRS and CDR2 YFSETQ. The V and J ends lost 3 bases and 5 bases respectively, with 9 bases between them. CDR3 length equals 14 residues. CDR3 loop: CASSSKGDNSPLHF. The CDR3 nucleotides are TGCGCCAGCAGCTCAAAGGGGGATAATTCACCCCTCCACTTT.

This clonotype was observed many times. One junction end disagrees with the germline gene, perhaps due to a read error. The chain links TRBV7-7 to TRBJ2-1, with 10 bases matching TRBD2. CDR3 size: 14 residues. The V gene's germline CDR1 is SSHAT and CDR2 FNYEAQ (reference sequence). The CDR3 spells CASSEGASGSEQFF. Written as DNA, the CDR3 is TGTGCTAGCAGTGAGGGGGCTAGCGGGAGTGAGCAGTTCTTC.

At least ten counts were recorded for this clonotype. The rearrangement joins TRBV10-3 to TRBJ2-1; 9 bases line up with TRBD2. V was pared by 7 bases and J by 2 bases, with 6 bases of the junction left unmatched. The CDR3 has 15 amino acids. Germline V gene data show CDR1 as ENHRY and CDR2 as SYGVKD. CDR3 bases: TGTGCCATCAAGGGCCTAGCGGGAACCTACAATGAGCAGTTCTTC. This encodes CAIKGLAGTYNEQFF.

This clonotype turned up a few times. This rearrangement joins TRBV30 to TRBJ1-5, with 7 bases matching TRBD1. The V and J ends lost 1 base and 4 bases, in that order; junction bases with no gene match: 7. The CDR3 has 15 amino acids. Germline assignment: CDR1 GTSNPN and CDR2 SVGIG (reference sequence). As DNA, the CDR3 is TGTGCCTGGAGTGCCTCCGGGACAGTAAATCAGCCCCAGCATTTT. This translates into CAWSASGTVNQPQHF.

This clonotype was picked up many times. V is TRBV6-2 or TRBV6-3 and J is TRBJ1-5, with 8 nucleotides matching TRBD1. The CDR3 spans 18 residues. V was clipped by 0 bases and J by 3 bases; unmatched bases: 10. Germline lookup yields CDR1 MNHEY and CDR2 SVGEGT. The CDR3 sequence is CASSYSAYRTGTNQPQHF. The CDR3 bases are TGTGCCAGCAGTTACTCGGCTTATCGGACAGGGACCAATCAGCCCCAGCATTTT.

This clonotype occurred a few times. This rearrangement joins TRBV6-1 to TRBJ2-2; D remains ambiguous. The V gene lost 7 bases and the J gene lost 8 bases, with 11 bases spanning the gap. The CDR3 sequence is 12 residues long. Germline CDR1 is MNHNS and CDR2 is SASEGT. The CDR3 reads CASTSWVGELFF. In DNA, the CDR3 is TGTGCCAGCACCAGTTGGGTGGGGGAGCTGTTTTTT.

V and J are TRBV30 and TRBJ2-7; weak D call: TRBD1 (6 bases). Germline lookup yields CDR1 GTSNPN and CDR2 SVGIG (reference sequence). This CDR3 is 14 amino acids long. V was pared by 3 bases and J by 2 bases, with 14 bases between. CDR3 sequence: CAWRWKGGTYEQYF. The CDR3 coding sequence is TGTGCCTGGAGGTGGAAAGGGGGTACCTACGAGCAGTACTTC.

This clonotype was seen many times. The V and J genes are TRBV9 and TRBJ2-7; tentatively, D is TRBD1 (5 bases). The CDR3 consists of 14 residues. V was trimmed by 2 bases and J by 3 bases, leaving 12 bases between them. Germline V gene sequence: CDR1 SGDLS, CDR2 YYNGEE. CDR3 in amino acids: CASSVDSLNYEQYF. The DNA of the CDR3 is TGTGCCAGCAGCGTTGACAGTCTAAACTACGAGCAGTACTTC.

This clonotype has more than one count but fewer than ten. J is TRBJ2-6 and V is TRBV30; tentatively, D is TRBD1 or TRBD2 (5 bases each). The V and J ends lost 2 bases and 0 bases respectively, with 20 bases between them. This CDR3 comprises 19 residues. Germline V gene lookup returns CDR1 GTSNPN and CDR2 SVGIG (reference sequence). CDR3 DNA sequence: TGTGCCTGGAGTCCGAGTCTTTCAGGGAGCTCCTCTGGGGCCAACGTCCTGACTTTC. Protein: CAWSPSLSGSSSGANVLTF.

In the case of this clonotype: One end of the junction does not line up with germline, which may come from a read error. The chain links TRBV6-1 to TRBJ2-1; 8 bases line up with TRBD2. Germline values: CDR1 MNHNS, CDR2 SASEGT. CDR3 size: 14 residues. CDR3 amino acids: CASSVAGSYNGQFF. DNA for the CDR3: TGTGCCAGCAGTGTAGCGGGGTCCTACAATGGGCAGTTCTTC.